A single sample is the source of the 23 T cell receptor beta chains below, sequenced in a study of tumor-infiltrating lymphocytes in primary liver carcinoma. Researchers generated TCR beta cDNA from roughly 510 ng of total RNA, relying on a constant-region primer. Three nested multiplex PCR rounds, a slightly modified ARM-PCR method, built the TCR beta libraries. With TRBV1-TRBV30 forward primers and a C-beta reverse primer, the first two PCR rounds were run for about 10 cycles each. A single record per CDR3 protein comes from TCRdb applying MiXCR to the multiplex PCR reads. The sample yields fewer than 85,000 distinct CDR3 sequences, about three quarters seen once. Joint extraction of RNA and DNA used roughly 19-33 mg of bulk tissue that was unsorted. The material sequenced was tumor-adjacent normal liver tissue. The source is a man aged 40-55 years with primary liver carcinoma and hepatitis B virus infection.

As for this clonotype: This is likely a read error, given that the CDR3 carries no conserved phenylalanine or tryptophan at its end. The V call is TRBV4-3, the J call TRBJ2-7, with D perhaps TRBD2 (6 bases). Germline V CDR1 and CDR2: LGHNA, YSLEER. This CDR3 has 16 amino acids. The CDR3, as DNA: TGCGCCAGTAGCCAAGATTTTGGGAGGACATCGGACGAGCAGTACATC. It specifies CASSQDFGRTSDEQYI.

Concerning this clonotype itself: One base away lies a much larger clone, so this may be a sequencing read error. This sequence joins TRBV7-9 and TRBJ2-7; 7 bases match TRBD1. This CDR3 has 17 amino acids. Germline V lookup: CDR1 SEHNR, CDR2 FQNEAQ (reference sequence). CDR3 sequence: CVSSLGVVGDRDYEQYF. The CDR3, as DNA: TGTGTCAGCAGCCTGGGGGTGGTGGGAGACAGGGACTACGAGCAGTACTTC.

The CDR3 nucleotides read TGCAGCGTTTCCGCAGGGAGTTTGGACACCGGGGAGCTGTTTTTT. This translates into CSVSAGSLDTGELFF. The chain carries TRBV29-1 and TRBJ2-2; D tentatively reads TRBD1 or TRBD2 (5 bases each). Looked up from germline, CDR1 is SQVTM and CDR2 is ANQGSEA. Trimming cost V 5 bases and J 3 bases, with 16 bases left between them. There are 15 residues in the CDR3.

This clonotype was detected a few times. This may be a read error, as it is one base from a much larger clone. V usage is TRBV12-3 or TRBV12-4 and J usage is TRBJ2-3; 7 nucleotides match TRBD1. This CDR3 is 11 amino acids long. CDR3 DNA sequence: TGTGCCAGCAGGGGGACAGATATGCAGTATTTT. Encoded protein: CASRGTDMQYF.

The chain uses TRBV28 and TRBJ2-7, with D tentatively TRBD2 (6 bases). This CDR3 contains 15 residues. The V end was cut by 0 bases, the J end by 6 bases, with 15 bases between. Germline CDR1 MDHEN, CDR2 SYDVKM. The CDR3 loop is CASSLWGGNMVEQYF. DNA of the CDR3: TGTGCCAGCAGTTTATGGGGCGGGAACATGGTCGAGCAGTACTTC.

Note on this clonotype: Its ends do not fully match the called genes, so a read error is possible. The genes are TRBV29-1 and TRBJ1-1; D gene uncertain. The CDR3 totals 10 residues. CDR1 is SQVTM, CDR2 ANQGSEA, per germline. The CDR3 spells CSVVDVEAFF. DNA for the CDR3: TGCAGCGTGGTAGATGTTGAAGCCTTCTTT.

The chain has TRBV6-5 and TRBJ2-7; 10 positions match TRBD2. V lost 4 bases, J lost 6 bases, and 6 bases stayed unmatched. Germline V CDR1 and CDR2: MNHEY, SVGAGI. This CDR3 is built from 14 residues. The CDR3 sequence is CASSSPAGGSEQYF. CDR3 coding DNA: TGTGCCAGCAGTTCTCCAGCGGGAGGGAGCGAGCAGTACTTC.

The gene calls are TRBV11-2 and TRBJ2-7; 12 nucleotides agree with TRBD1. After removal of 5 bases from V and 13 bases from J, the junction contained 18 bases not matched to a gene. The CDR3 contains 16 residues. From germline, CDR1 is SGHAT and CDR2 FQNNGV. CDR3 nucleotide sequence: TGTGCCAGCAGCCTTACCGGGACAGGGGGCGGCTACGATCAATACTTC. This translates into CASSLTGTGGGYDQYF. The variable domain in full, completed from reference TRBV11-2 and TRBJ2-7, reads EAGVAQSPRYKIIEKRQSVAFWCNPISGHATLYWYQQILGQGPKLLIQFQNNGVVDDSQLPKDRFSAERLKGVDSTLKIQPAKLEDSAVYLCASSLTGTGGGYDQYFGPGTRLTVT.

With respect to this clonotype: A junction boundary mismatches the germline segment, possibly from a read error. The gene calls are TRBV6-6 and TRBJ2-7; the match to TRBD2 covers 7 bases. Per germline, CDR1 MNHNY and CDR2 SVGAGI (reference sequence). The CDR3 runs to 15 residues. CDR3 nucleotides: TGTGTCAGCAGTTTTAGCCGGGAGGTCTCCTACAAGCAGTACTTC. This codes for CVSSFSREVSYKQYF.

The CDR3 nucleotides are TGTGCCAGCAGTTCCGGACAGGGGGCTAGGTATGGCTACACCTTC. Translation: CASSSGQGARYGYTF. The chain carries TRBV28 and TRBJ1-2; 11 bases map to TRBD1. In germline, CDR1 is MDHEN, CDR2 SYDVKM. This CDR3 is 15 amino acids long. Trimming at V came to 4 bases and at J to 5 bases, leaving 6 bases not matched to a gene.

A word on this clonotype: A much bigger clone sits one base away, suggesting this may be a read error. The CDR3 sequence: CSVEFGSVRITDEQFF. Here the CDR3 DNA reads TGCAGCGTTGAATTCGGGAGCGTGAGGATAACCGATGAGCAGTTCTTC. The chain links TRBV29-1 to TRBJ2-1; a possible D gene is TRBD2 (6 bases). The ends were cut back, 2 bases at V and 8 bases at J, with 22 bases in the middle. Germline loops: CDR1 SQVTM, CDR2 ANQGSEA. The CDR3 loop spans 16 amino acids.

Turning to this clonotype: Germline is not matched at one junction end, which may reflect a read error. The chain combines TRBV10-3 with TRBJ2-7; D is unresolved. The germline CDR1 and CDR2 sequences are ENHRY and SYGVKD. The CDR3 consists of 12 residues. DNA for the CDR3: TGTGCCATCAGTGAAGCCAGGCGAGAGCACTACTTC. The encoded protein is CAISEARREHYF.

V usage is TRBV28 and J usage is TRBJ2-5, with D perhaps given as TRBD1 or TRBD2 (5 bases each). This CDR3 is built from 18 residues. Between the trimmed V and J ends, which lost 9 bases and 7 bases, there was a span of 33 bases. Germline assignment: CDR1 MDHEN and CDR2 SYDVKM. The CDR3 DNA reads as TGTGCCAGTTCATCATCGGGTGAGGGGTTCCGGCACAGAGGGACCCAGTACTTC. It codes for CASSSSGEGFRHRGTQYF.

Regarding this clonotype: No conserved phenylalanine or tryptophan is present at the end of the CDR3, so a read error is the likely explanation. It is unclear where the CDR3 begins or ends on the DNA, so no DNA is shown, and the CDR3 is as TCRdb lists it. This chain connects TRBV11-1 to TRBJ2-7. The V gene's germline CDR1 is SGHAT and CDR2 FQDESV (reference sequence). The CDR3 extends over 12 residues, inclusive of both ends. CDR3 residues: CAGSLTHYEQYL.

Comment on this clonotype: One end of the junction is discordant with germline, which a read error may explain. The chain carries TRBV4-3 and TRBJ1-6; possible D gene TRBD1, 5 bases. Germline V lookup: CDR1 LGHNA, CDR2 YSLEER. This CDR3 contains 15 residues. This CDR3 reads CASSQGQLYNSPVHF. In nucleotides, the CDR3 is TGCGCCAGCAGCCAAGGACAGCTCTATAATTCACCCGTCCACTTT.

This clonotype came up many times. J is TRBJ2-3 and V is TRBV29-1; no clear D. Germline V gives CDR1 SQVTM, CDR2 ANQGSEA. The CDR3 is 12 amino acids. The V end lost 3 bases, the J end lost 3 bases, and 7 bases lay between the germline ends. CDR3 sequence: CSVDLDTDTQYF. The DNA for the CDR3 is TGCAGCGTTGATCTGGATACAGATACGCAGTATTTT.

CDR3 protein: CSVGTSGGCNEQFF. In DNA, the CDR3 is TGCAGCGTTGGAACTAGCGGCGGATGCAATGAGCAGTTCTTC. The rearrangement uses TRBV29-1 and TRBJ2-1; 8 bases are shared with TRBD2. Germline trimming cut 4 bases from V and 6 bases from J; bases unmatched to any gene: 8. The CDR3 has 14 amino acids. CDR1 SQVTM and CDR2 ANQGSEA come from the germline V gene.

Of note for this clonotype: A much larger clone sits a single nucleotide away, making a read error possible. The rearrangement joins TRBV7-9 to TRBJ2-7; TRBD1 matches 7 bases. This CDR3 is built from 14 residues. Per germline, CDR1 SEHNR and CDR2 FQNEAQ (reference sequence). In DNA, the CDR3 is TGTGCCTGCAGCTTCGACAGGGATGTTGGGGAGCAGTACTTC. This encodes CACSFDRDVGEQYF.

The V and J genes are TRBV30 and TRBJ2-3, with D possibly matching TRBD2 (6 bases). V was trimmed by 8 bases and J by 8 bases, leaving 20 bases between them. There are 13 residues in the CDR3. Looked up from germline, CDR1 is GTSNPN and CDR2 is SVGIG (reference sequence). The CDR3 loop is CAEIGRGIGTQYF. CDR3 nucleotides: TGTGCCGAGATTGGGCGGGGAATAGGTACGCAGTATTTT.

The sample holds a few counts of this clonotype. J is TRBJ2-1 and V is TRBV11-1, with 8 bases aligning to TRBD2. J was trimmed by 0 bases and V by 6 bases; bases with no gene match: 16. The CDR3 spans 19 residues. Per germline, CDR1 SGHAT and CDR2 FQDESV (reference sequence). CDR3 coding DNA: TGTGCCAGCAGGCCTCCCCCTGCTAGCGGGTTTAGCTCCTACAATGAGCAGTTCTTC. Translation gives CASRPPPASGFSSYNEQFF.

Details on this clonotype: Compared with germline, one end of the junction differs, possibly owing to a read error. The genes are TRBV10-3 and TRBJ1-1; weak D call: TRBD1 (6 bases). This CDR3 contains 15 residues. The V gene's germline CDR1 is ENHRY and CDR2 SYGVKD. CDR3 sequence: CAISDAGTPSTGAFF. The CDR3 DNA follows: TGTGCCATCAGTGATGCCGGGACACCGAGCACTGGAGCTTTCTTT.

The chain couples TRBV12-3 or TRBV12-4 to TRBJ1-2, with a possible D match to TRBD1 (5 bases). CDR3 size: 13 residues. V lost 7 bases and J 7 bases, leaving 16 bases between the germline ends. CDR3 in amino acids: CASTSQGGGGYTF. In DNA, the CDR3 is TGTGCCAGCACCTCCCAGGGCGGCGGTGGCTACACCTTC.

This clonotype was seen many times. The chain carries TRBV10-3 and TRBJ2-7; D is uncertain. The germline gives CDR1 ENHRY, CDR2 SYGVKD. Trimming left V 2 bases short and J 7 bases short, with 9 bases between. The CDR3 consists of 12 residues. The CDR3 region has the DNA TGTGCCATCAGTGAGAAGATGGGGGAGCAGTACTTC. It codes for CAISEKMGEQYF.